This T cell receptor beta chain was captured in a study of Ad26.COV2.S vaccination and SARS-CoV-2 variants. Study as a whole: Sample donor was a member of the COV1001 Ad26.COV2.S trial arm.

Produced via immunoSEQ multiplex PCR; TCRdb's table is partial and in-frame only. The table has roughly 350,000 clones, 65% to 90% seen once. V lost 5 bases and J lost 5, with 7 bases in between. The CDR3 has 10 amino acids. The germline V gene has CDR1 SQVTM and CDR2 ANQGSEA. Treatment given: over 15 received Ad26.COV2.S at low or high dose, single or two shots; roughly five received placebo; per-sample allocation not given. Specimens were obtained on day 63 following the first vaccine or placebo injection. This adult donor, from Boston, was 18-55 years old. The gene calls are TRBV29-1 and TRBJ2-7; D not certain. This sample comprised peripheral blood, obtained in a trial of Ad26.COV2.S vaccine versus placebo. This TCR derives from a person aged 18-60 years who received the Ad26.COV2.S COVID-19 vaccine or a placebo. The CDR3, as DNA: TGCAGCGTTTTGCTGAACGAGCAGTACTTC. It encodes CSVLLNEQYF.